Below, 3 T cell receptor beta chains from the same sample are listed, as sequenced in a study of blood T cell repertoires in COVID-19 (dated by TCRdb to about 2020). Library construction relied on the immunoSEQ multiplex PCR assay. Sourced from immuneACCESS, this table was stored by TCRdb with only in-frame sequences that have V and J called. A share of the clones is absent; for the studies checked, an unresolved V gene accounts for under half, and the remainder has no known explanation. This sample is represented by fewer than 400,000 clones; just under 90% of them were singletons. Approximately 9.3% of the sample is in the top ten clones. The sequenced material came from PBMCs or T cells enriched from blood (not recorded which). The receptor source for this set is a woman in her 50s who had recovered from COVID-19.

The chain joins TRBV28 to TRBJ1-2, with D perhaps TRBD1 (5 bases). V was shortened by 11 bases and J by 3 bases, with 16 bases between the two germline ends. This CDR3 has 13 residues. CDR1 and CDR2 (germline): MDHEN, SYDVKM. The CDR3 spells CASRRGGYYGYTF. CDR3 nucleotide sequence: TGTGCCTCCAGACGGGGGGGATACTATGGCTACACCTTC.

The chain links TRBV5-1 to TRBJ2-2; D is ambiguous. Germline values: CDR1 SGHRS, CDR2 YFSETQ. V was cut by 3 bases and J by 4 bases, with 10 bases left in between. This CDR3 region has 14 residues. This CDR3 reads CASSSSRSTGELFF. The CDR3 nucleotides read TGCGCCAGCAGCTCTTCTAGGAGCACCGGGGAGCTGTTTTTT.

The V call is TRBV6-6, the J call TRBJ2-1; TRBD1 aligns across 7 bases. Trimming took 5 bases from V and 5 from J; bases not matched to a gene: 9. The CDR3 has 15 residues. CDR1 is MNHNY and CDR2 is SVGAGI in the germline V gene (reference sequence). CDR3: CASSVPQGKNNEQFF. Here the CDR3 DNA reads TGTGCCAGCAGTGTACCACAGGGGAAAAACAATGAGCAGTTCTTC.